This T cell receptor beta chain was retrieved from a study of shared clonotypes between healthy human individuals. The overall study: Two female and three male donors aged 18 to 49 were enrolled.

This CDR3 region has 11 residues. Per germline, CDR1 SGHRS and CDR2 YFSETQ. Trimming took 2 bases from V and 5 from J, leaving 5 bases between them. Worth noting for this clone: The sample holds other DNA sequences that translate to the same CDR3.

Using immunoSEQ multiplex PCR, the repertoire was profiled, and TCRdb retains in-frame clones only, with some absent. The sample includes about 960,000 clones, around 80% of them seen just once. Donation came from healthy HIV-negative adults that had no recent acute infections or vaccinations. The sequenced sample was memory CD4+ T cells sorted from blood. Subset reported: CD45RA-negative fraction. The chain uses TRBV5-1 and TRBJ2-7; D remains ambiguous. This sequence originates from a man aged 18 to 30 in good health. CDR3 in amino acids: CASSFKDEQYF. CDR3 sequence (DNA): TGCGCCAGCAGCTTCAAAGACGAGCAGTACTTC.